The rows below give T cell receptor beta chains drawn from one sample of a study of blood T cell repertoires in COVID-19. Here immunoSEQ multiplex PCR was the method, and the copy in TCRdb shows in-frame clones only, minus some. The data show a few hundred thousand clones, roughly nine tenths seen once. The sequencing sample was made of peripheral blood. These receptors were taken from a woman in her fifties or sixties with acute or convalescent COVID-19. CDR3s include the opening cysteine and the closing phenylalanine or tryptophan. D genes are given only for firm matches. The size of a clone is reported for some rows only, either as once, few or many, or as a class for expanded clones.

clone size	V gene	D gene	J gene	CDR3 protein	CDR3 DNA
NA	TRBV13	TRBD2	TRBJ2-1	CASSSAGAGEWNEQFF	TGTGCCAGCAGCTCTGCCGGGGCGGGAGAATGGAATGAGCAGTTCTTC
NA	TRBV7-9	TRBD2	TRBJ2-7	CASSPTAAGAYEQYF	TGTGCCAGCAGCCCCACGGCGGCGGGGGCCTACGAGCAGTACTTC
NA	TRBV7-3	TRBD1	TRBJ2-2	CASSLTSGTGFAGELFF	TGTGCCAGCAGCTTAACGAGCGGGACAGGGTTCGCCGGGGAGCTGTTTTTT
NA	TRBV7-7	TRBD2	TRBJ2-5	CASSLGLAGGQETQYF	TGTGCCAGCAGCCTAGGACTAGCGGGGGGCCAAGAGACCCAGTACTTC
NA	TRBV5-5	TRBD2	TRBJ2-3	CASTIYSGRGTQYF	TGTGCCAGCACCATTTATAGCGGGAGGGGTACGCAGTATTTT
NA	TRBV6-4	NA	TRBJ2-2	CASMVGPNTGELFF	TGTGCCAGCATGGTGGGGCCGAACACCGGGGAGCTGTTTTTT
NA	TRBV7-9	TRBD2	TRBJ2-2	CASSLVSSGSPGELFF	TGTGCCAGCAGCTTAGTGTCTAGCGGGAGTCCCGGGGAGCTGTTTTTT
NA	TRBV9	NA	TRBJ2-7	CASSSGGSGKYEQYF	TGTGCCAGCAGCTCAGGGGGTAGCGGGAAATACGAGCAGTACTTC
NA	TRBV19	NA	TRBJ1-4	CASSWQGNGEKLFF	TGTGCCAGTAGTTGGCAGGGAAACGGTGAAAAACTGTTTTTT
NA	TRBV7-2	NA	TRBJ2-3	CASRLGGRHTQYF	TGTGCCAGCAGACTCGGGGGACGCCACACGCAGTATTTT
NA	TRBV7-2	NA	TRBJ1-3	CASSLVGEAFKNTIYF	TGTGCCAGCAGCTTAGTCGGGGAGGCTTTTAAAAACACCATATATTTT
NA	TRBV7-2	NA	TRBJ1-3	CASSPQGIGDTIYF	TGTGCCAGCAGCCCGCAGGGGATCGGTGACACCATATATTTT
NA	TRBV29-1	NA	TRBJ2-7	CSVVLEAVGYEQYF	TGCAGCGTTGTTTTAGAAGCGGTGGGTTACGAGCAGTACTTC
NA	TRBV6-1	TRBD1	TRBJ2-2	CASSEAGTGWTGELFF	TGTGCCAGCAGTGAAGCGGGGACAGGGTGGACCGGGGAGCTGTTTTTT
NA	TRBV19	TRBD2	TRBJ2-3	CASSIWVTSGRDTQYF	TGTGCCAGTAGTATCTGGGTGACTAGCGGGCGGGATACGCAGTATTTT
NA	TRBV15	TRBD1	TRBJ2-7	CATSKDGTGDIYEQYF	TGTGCCACCAGCAAAGACGGGACAGGGGACATCTACGAGCAGTACTTC
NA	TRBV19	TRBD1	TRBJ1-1	CATRDRVGTEAFF	TGTGCCACTCGGGACAGGGTGGGAACTGAAGCTTTCTTT
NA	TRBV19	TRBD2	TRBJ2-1	CASNGLAGVGSYNEQFF	TGTGCCAGTAACGGACTAGCGGGAGTTGGGTCCTACAATGAGCAGTTCTTC
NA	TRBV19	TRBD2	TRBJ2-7	CASSPGTSVSYEQYF	TGTGCCAGTAGTCCAGGGACTAGTGTCTCCTACGAGCAGTACTTC
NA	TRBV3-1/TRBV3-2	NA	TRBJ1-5	CASSAGPGEGSKPQHF	TGTGCCAGCAGCGCGGGACCCGGCGAGGGGTCGAAGCCCCAGCATTTT
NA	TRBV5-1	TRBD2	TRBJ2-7	CASSRVSGGSYEQYF	TGCGCCAGCAGCCGGGTAAGCGGGGGCTCCTACGAGCAGTACTTC
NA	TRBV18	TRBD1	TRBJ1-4	CASRLPGQRNEKLFF	TGTGCCAGCCGACTTCCGGGACAGCGTAATGAAAAACTGTTTTTT
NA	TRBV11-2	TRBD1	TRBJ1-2	CASSRDRGLSGYTF	TGTGCCAGCAGCCGCGACAGGGGGCTCAGTGGCTACACCTTC
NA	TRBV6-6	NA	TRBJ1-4	CASSPGGGSVEKLFF	TGTGCCAGCAGTCCCGGCGGAGGTTCGGTTGAAAAACTGTTTTTT
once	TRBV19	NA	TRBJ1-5	CASRRGYQPQHF	TGTGCCAGTAGGCGCGGGTATCAGCCCCAGCATTTT
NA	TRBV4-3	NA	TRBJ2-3	CASSQEVGGSTDTQYF	TGCGCCAGCAGCCAAGAGGTAGGAGGGAGCACAGATACGCAGTATTTT
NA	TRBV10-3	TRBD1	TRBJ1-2	CAISEWGQGNYGYTF	TGTGCCATCAGTGAGTGGGGACAGGGTAACTATGGCTACACCTTC
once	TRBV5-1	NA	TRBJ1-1	CASSLGRVMNTEAFF	TGCGCCAGCAGCTTGGGGCGGGTAATGAACACTGAAGCTTTCTTT
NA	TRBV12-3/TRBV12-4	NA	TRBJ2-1	CASSFLGDEQFF	TGTGCCAGCAGTTTTCTAGGGGATGAGCAGTTCTTC
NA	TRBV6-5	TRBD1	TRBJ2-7	CASSYSTGPQGYEQYF	TGTGCCAGCAGTTACTCGACAGGGCCTCAGGGGTACGAGCAGTACTTC
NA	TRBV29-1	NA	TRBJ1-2	CSVGFAGAGYTF	TGCAGCGTTGGTTTTGCAGGGGCCGGCTACACCTTC
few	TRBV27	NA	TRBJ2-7	CASSGSMGYEQYF	TGTGCCAGTTCTGGGAGTATGGGTTACGAGCAGTACTTC
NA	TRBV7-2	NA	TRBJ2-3	CASSPGWDTQYF	TGTGCCAGCAGCCCAGGATGGGATACGCAGTATTTT
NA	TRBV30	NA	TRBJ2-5	CAWSHIETQYF	TGTGCCTGGAGCCACATAGAGACCCAGTACTTC
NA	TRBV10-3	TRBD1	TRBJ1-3	CAISPQQGPGNTIYF	TGTGCCATCAGTCCCCAACAGGGGCCAGGAAACACCATATATTTT
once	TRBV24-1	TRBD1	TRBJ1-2	CATSDPGTGKNYGYTF	TGTGCCACCAGTGACCCAGGGACAGGAAAAAACTATGGCTACACCTTC
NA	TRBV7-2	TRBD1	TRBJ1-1	CASSLGGQDTEAFF	TGTGCCAGCAGCTTAGGGGGACAGGACACTGAAGCTTTCTTT
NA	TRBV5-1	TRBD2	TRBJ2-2	CASSPQPSGATGELFF	TGCGCCAGCAGCCCTCAACCTAGCGGAGCCACCGGGGAGCTGTTTTTT
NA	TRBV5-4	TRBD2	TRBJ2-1	CASSGGLAGGIEQFF	TGTGCCAGCAGCGGGGGACTAGCGGGAGGTATTGAGCAGTTCTTC
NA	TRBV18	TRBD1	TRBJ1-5	CASSPGTGVHQPQHF	TGTGCCAGCTCACCGGGAACAGGGGTACATCAGCCCCAGCATTTT
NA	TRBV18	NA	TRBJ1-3	CASSPPGGSGNTIYF	TGTGCCAGCTCACCACCGGGGGGCTCTGGAAACACCATATATTTT
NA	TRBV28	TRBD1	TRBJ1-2	CASSFGQGWGYTF	TGTGCCAGCAGTTTCGGACAGGGCTGGGGCTACACCTTC
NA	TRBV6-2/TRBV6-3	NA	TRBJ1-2	CASSPAGTENYGYTF	TGTGCCAGCAGCCCCGCTGGGACTGAGAACTATGGCTACACCTTC
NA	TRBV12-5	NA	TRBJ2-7	CASGLDGDYEQYF	TGTGCTAGTGGTTTAGACGGAGATTACGAGCAGTACTTC
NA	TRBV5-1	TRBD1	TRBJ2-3	CASNLQGSTDTQYF	TGCGCCAGCAACTTACAGGGGAGCACAGATACGCAGTATTTT
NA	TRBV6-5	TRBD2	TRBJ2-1	CASSMTSPYNEQFF	TGTGCCAGCAGTATGACTAGCCCCTACAATGAGCAGTTCTTC
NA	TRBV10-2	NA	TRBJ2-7	CATHQNAEQYF	TGCGCCACGCACCAGAATGCCGAGCAGTACTTC
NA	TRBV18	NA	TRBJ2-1	CASSEGDEQFF	TGTGCCAGCTCTGAAGGGGATGAGCAGTTCTTC
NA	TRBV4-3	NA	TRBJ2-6	CASSPSLGLALTGANVLTF	TGCGCCAGCAGCCCTAGCCTTGGGCTCGCCCTGACTGGGGCCAACGTCCTGACTTTC
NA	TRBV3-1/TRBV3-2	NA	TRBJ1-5	CASSLTGISQPQHF	TGTGCCAGCAGCCTAACAGGGATCTCCCAGCCCCAGCATTTT
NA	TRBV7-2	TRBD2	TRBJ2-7	CASSLPASGSPHEQYF	TGTGCCAGCAGCTTGCCGGCTAGCGGGAGTCCCCACGAGCAGTACTTC
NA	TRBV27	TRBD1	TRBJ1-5	CASSLSQGFNQPQHF	TGTGCCAGCAGTTTATCACAGGGGTTCAATCAGCCCCAGCATTTT
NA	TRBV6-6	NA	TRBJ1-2	CASSRSAGQLFYGYTF	TGTGCCAGCAGCCGATCCGCAGGGCAGCTTTTCTATGGCTACACCTTC
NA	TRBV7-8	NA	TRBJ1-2	CASSHEQGSYGYTF	TGTGCCAGCAGCCATGAGCAGGGTTCCTATGGCTACACCTTC
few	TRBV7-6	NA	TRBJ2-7	CASSLKDSGVYEQYF	TGTGCCAGCAGCTTAAAGGACTCGGGTGTCTACGAGCAGTACTTC
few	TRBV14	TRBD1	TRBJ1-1	CASSPFDRGNTEAFF	TGTGCCAGCAGCCCGTTTGACAGGGGGAACACTGAAGCTTTCTTT